Described below is a single T cell receptor (beta chain) sequence and its context. The data belong to a study of T cells in Graves' hyperthyroidism and ophthalmopathy. The CDR3 has 13 amino acids. Trimming shortened V by 3 bases and J by 8 bases, and 13 bases separated the two germline ends. Germline CDR1 MDHEN, CDR2 SYDVKM. Amplification of TCR beta CDR3 regions was performed using RNA transcripts as template. The primer set for the first-round RT-PCR of the TCR CDR3 was HTBI. Each CDR3 protein gets one entry after TCRdb re-called the multiplex PCR reads with MiXCR. There are fewer than 400,000 distinct CDR3 sequences in the sample; over 11% occur only once, and under 30% lies in the top ten.

The sample taken for sequencing was blood. The source of this sequence is a man aged 45 to 65 with Graves' ophthalmopathy. This chain connects TRBV28 to TRBJ1-2; D possibly corresponds to TRBD1 (6 bases). In nucleotides, the CDR3 is TGTGCCAGCAGTTTCCCCAGACAGGAAGGCTACACCTTC. Encoded protein: CASSFPRQEGYTF.